The 23 T cell receptor beta chains below come from one sample, sequenced in a study of blood T cell repertoires in COVID-19. The method was immunoSEQ multiplex PCR; TCRdb's version includes in-frame clones alone and lacks a portion of them. The sample shows 130,000 to 150,000 clones, 70% to 90% of them seen only once. The sequenced sample consisted of peripheral blood. The receptors derive from a man aged 55 to 69 with active or convalescent COVID-19.

The rearrangement links TRBV27 to TRBJ1-6; no reliable D call. The CDR3 runs to 17 residues. Germline CDR1 and CDR2: MNHEY and SMNVEV (reference sequence). With 0 bases removed from V and 0 bases from J, the gap between germline ends came to 9 bases. This CDR3 is CASSLSSGSSYNSPLHF. CDR3 nucleotides: TGTGCCAGCAGTTTATCATCGGGGAGCTCCTATAATTCACCCCTCCACTTT.

This clone occurred a few times. The genes are TRBV10-3 and TRBJ1-2; 11 positions agree with TRBD1. This CDR3 contains 16 residues. J was trimmed by 4 bases and V by 7 bases; bases with no gene match: 11. Germline V gene sequence: CDR1 ENHRY, CDR2 SYGVKD. Here the CDR3 DNA reads TGTGCCATCACCTCAGGACAGGGGGCGCGAGGCTATGGCTACACCTTC. As protein: CAITSGQGARGYGYTF.

A single count supports this clone. The chain carries TRBV28 and TRBJ1-2; 9 nucleotides line up with TRBD1. This CDR3 is built from 14 residues. Losses at the gene ends were 6 bases for V and 6 bases for J; bases not matched to a gene: 8. From germline, CDR1 is MDHEN and CDR2 SYDVKM. CDR3 sequence reads: CASSLGGTGNGYTF. CDR3 sequence (DNA): TGTGCCAGCAGCCTCGGAGGGACAGGGAATGGCTACACCTTC.

This clone came up a few times. This specimen includes other DNA sequences encoding the same CDR3. The rearrangement uses TRBV19 and TRBJ2-7, with 9 bases matching TRBD1. With 6 bases clipped from V and 3 bases from J, the junction kept 9 bases outside the gene matches. The CDR3 has 15 amino acids. CDR1 and CDR2 (germline): LNHDA, SQIVND (reference sequence). The CDR3 spells CASSLTGTGNYEQYF. The CDR3 DNA sequence: TGTGCCAGTAGCCTGACCGGGACAGGGAACTACGAGCAGTACTTC.

The chain employs TRBV3-1 (or the pseudogene TRBV3-2) and TRBJ2-1; TRBD1 matches at 8 bases. Germline V gene data show CDR1 as LGHDT and CDR2 as YNNKEL (reference sequence). CDR3 length equals 16 residues. Trimming at V came to 3 bases and at J to 5 bases, leaving 9 bases not matched to a gene. The CDR3 reads CASSQLRGPINNEQFF. CDR3 nucleotide sequence: TGTGCCAGCAGCCAGCTCAGGGGGCCGATCAACAATGAGCAGTTCTTC.

This chain joins TRBV4-1 and TRBJ2-1; 7 nucleotides line up with TRBD2. Germline V gene data show CDR1 as MGHRA and CDR2 as YSYEKL. This CDR3 has 14 residues. V dropped 3 bases and J dropped 7; count of bases not matched to a gene: 6. CDR3 sequence reads: CASSQGGRGNEQFF. CDR3 DNA sequence: TGCGCCAGCAGCCAGGGCGGGAGAGGGAATGAGCAGTTCTTC.

A few counts support this clone. The V and J genes are TRBV5-1 and TRBJ2-7; D is perhaps TRBD1 (5 bases). CDR1 SGHRS and CDR2 YFSETQ come from the germline V gene. V lost 0 bases, J lost 3 bases, and 10 bases lay in between. The CDR3 spans 14 residues. Here the CDR3 DNA reads TGCGCCAGCAGCTTGGGACCAGGGAACTACGAGCAGTACTTC. Its protein product is CASSLGPGNYEQYF.

CDR3 nucleotide sequence: TGTGCCAGCAGCTCCGATTCCAGGGGAGCCTATGGCTACACCTTC. It specifies CASSSDSRGAYGYTF. V usage is TRBV11-1 and J usage is TRBJ1-2; TRBD1 might be the D (6 bases). From germline, CDR1 is SGHAT and CDR2 FQDESV (reference sequence). The ends were cut back, 4 bases at V and 4 bases at J, with 16 bases in the middle. The CDR3 totals 15 residues.

V gene TRBV5-5 combines with J gene TRBJ2-7; weak D call: TRBD1 (6 bases). This CDR3 region has 12 residues. Trimming pared 7 bases from V and 4 bases from J, leaving 12 bases between. CDR1 is SGHKS and CDR2 is YYEKEE in the germline V gene (reference sequence). CDR3 region: CASGVDRYEQYF. In nucleotides, the CDR3 is TGTGCCAGCGGAGTGGACAGATACGAGCAGTACTTC.

J is TRBJ2-5 and V is TRBV27; TRBD1 is a possible D gene (5 bases). This CDR3 is built from 12 residues. The V gene's germline CDR1 is MNHEY and CDR2 SMNVEV (reference sequence). The V end lost 5 bases, the J end lost 9 bases, and 13 bases lay between the germline ends. CDR3 coding DNA: TGTGCCAGCAGTACCCTCCAGGGTGCCCAGTACTTC. This gives the protein CASSTLQGAQYF.

The V gene is TRBV11-2, the J gene TRBJ2-1, with 13 bases lining up with TRBD2. Losses at the gene ends were 5 bases for V and 0 bases for J; bases not matched to a gene: 4. Germline CDR1 is SGHAT and CDR2 is FQNNGV. This CDR3 contains 17 residues. The CDR3 region has the DNA TGTGCCAGCAGCCCTTGGACTAGCGGGAGCTCCTACAATGAGCAGTTCTTC. Translating gives CASSPWTSGSSYNEQFF.

The chain has TRBV10-1 and TRBJ1-6; 7 bases line up with TRBD1. This CDR3 contains 17 residues. Germline V gene data show CDR1 as WNHNN and CDR2 as SYGVQD (reference sequence). V shed 6 bases, J shed 6 bases, and the junction held 14 bases outside the gene matches. CDR3 DNA sequence: TGCGCCAGCAGCCGCTACGAACAGGGGAAGCGTAATTCACCCCTCCACTTT. Translating gives CASSRYEQGKRNSPLHF.

This chain connects TRBV3-1 (or the pseudogene TRBV3-2) to TRBJ1-1; 7 bases are shared with TRBD1. The germline gives CDR1 LGHDT, CDR2 YNNKEL (reference sequence). V shed 3 bases and J 6 bases; nucleotides not matched to a gene: 10. There are 15 residues in the CDR3. The CDR3 DNA follows: TGTGCCAGCAGCCATCCCGAGGGGGCCAGGCCTGAAGCTTTCTTT. This translates into CASSHPEGARPEAFF.

The V call is TRBV5-4, the J call TRBJ1-4; 7 bases are shared with TRBD1. Germline CDR1 is SGHNT and CDR2 is YYREEE (reference sequence). V trimming: 1 base; J trimming: 3 bases; junction bases outside the gene matches: 3. The CDR3 spans 15 residues. This chain's CDR3 is CASSLTGDANEKLFF. In DNA, the CDR3 is TGTGCCAGCAGCTTGACAGGGGACGCTAATGAAAAACTGTTTTTT.

CDR3 coding DNA: TGCGCCAGCAGTGAGCCTCTTAGGAGACTAGCGGGAGGCGGGGGAAGCACAGATACGCAGTATTTT. Its translation is CASSEPLRRLAGGGGSTDTQYF. This sequence joins TRBV10-2 and TRBJ2-3; TRBD2 aligns across 13 bases. Germline-derived CDR1 and CDR2 are WSHSY and SAAADI. CDR3 length: 22 residues. The junction had 17 bases not matched to a gene; V was cut back by 2 bases and J by 0 bases.

The rearrangement links TRBV9 to TRBJ2-7; D is ambiguous. The CDR3 extends over 15 amino acids. CDR1 SGDLS and CDR2 YYNGEE come from the germline V gene. V lost 0 bases, J lost 2 bases, and 12 bases lay in between. CDR3 residues: CASSVGPTDPYEQYF. The CDR3 DNA sequence: TGTGCCAGCAGCGTAGGACCGACTGACCCCTACGAGCAGTACTTC.

The gene calls are TRBV9 and TRBJ1-2; TRBD1 is a possible D gene (5 bases). Per the germline V gene, CDR1 is SGDLS and CDR2 is YYNGEE. V lost 0 bases, J lost 3 bases, and 15 bases lay in between. This CDR3 has 16 amino acids. DNA for the CDR3: TGTGCCAGCAGCGTAGAGGTCGTTGGCAGGGACTATGGCTACACCTTC. Amino acid sequence: CASSVEVVGRDYGYTF.

This chain links TRBV6-6 with TRBJ2-1; D not resolved. V dropped 6 bases and J dropped 7 bases, with 7 bases sitting between them. This CDR3 has 11 amino acids. Per germline, CDR1 MNHNY and CDR2 SVGAGI (reference sequence). This CDR3 reads CASRERNEQFF. Here the CDR3 DNA reads TGTGCCAGCAGAGAGCGTAATGAGCAGTTCTTC.

This clone appeared once. The chain is built from TRBV25-1 and TRBJ2-7; D might be TRBD1 (5 bases). V shed 6 bases and J shed 0 bases, with 21 bases lying between them. Germline V CDR1 and CDR2: MGHDK, SYGVNS. The CDR3 length is 17 residues. CDR3 sequence (DNA): TGTGCCAGCAGGGTGTGGCAAGTCAAGGGGATCTCCTACGAGCAGTACTTC. Encoded protein: CASRVWQVKGISYEQYF.

The chain recombines TRBV5-1 with TRBJ1-5, with D unresolved. The germline V gene encodes CDR1 SGHRS and CDR2 YFSETQ. V was cut by 1 base and J by 2 bases, with 10 bases left in between. This CDR3 is 15 amino acids long. CDR3 bases: TGCGCCAGCAGCTTGTCGGGAACGGGCAATCAGCCCCAGCATTTT. Translation: CASSLSGTGNQPQHF.

The chain combines TRBV11-3 with TRBJ2-2, with D uncertain. CDR1 is SGHNT and CDR2 is YENEEA in the germline V gene. Trimming took off 6 bases at V and 1 base at J, with 3 bases between the two ends. The CDR3 runs to 12 residues. The CDR3 protein is CASSRNTGELFF. The CDR3 nucleotides read TGTGCCAGCAGTCGGAACACCGGGGAGCTGTTTTTT.

The CDR3 nucleotides are TGTGCCAGCAGCTATAGAGGACTCCTCACAGATACGCAGTATTTT. This codes for CASSYRGLLTDTQYF. The chain recombines TRBV9 with TRBJ2-3, with D perhaps matching TRBD2 (5 bases). Trimming shortened V by 4 bases and J by 2 bases, and 14 bases separated the two germline ends. Germline V lookup: CDR1 SGDLS, CDR2 YYNGEE. The CDR3 has 15 residues.

The chain employs TRBV5-1 and TRBJ2-7; 13 nucleotides align to TRBD2. The germline CDR1 and CDR2 sequences are SGHRS and YFSETQ. The ends lost 4 bases at V and 4 bases at J; junction bases unmatched: 2. This CDR3 is built from 14 residues. CDR3 sequence (DNA): TGCGCCAGCAGCCGGACTAGCGGGAGTTACGAGCAGTACTTC. Translating gives CASSRTSGSYEQYF.